Sequencing of this TCR beta chain was carried out in a study of blood T cell repertoires in COVID-19. About the study: The study drew acute and convalescent COVID-19 samples from the United States, Italy and Spain.

Produced via immunoSEQ multiplex PCR; TCRdb's table is partial and in-frame only. The sample includes over 150,000 clones, 80% to 90% of them seen just once. This CDR3 is 16 amino acids long. CDR1 is SGHNT and CDR2 is YYREEE in the germline V gene (reference sequence). Trimming pared 4 bases from V and 3 bases from J, leaving 20 bases between. Sequenced sample: peripheral blood. The chain joins TRBV5-4 to TRBJ2-7; possible D gene TRBD1, 6 bases. The receptor comes from a woman over 75 with COVID-19, enrolled during active disease. In DNA form, the CDR3 reads TGTGCCAGCAGCATTGAGGCAAAAAGGGGGAGCTACGAGCAGTACTTC. Translation gives CASSIEAKRGSYEQYF.